Presented here are 3 T cell receptor beta chains from one specimen sequenced in a study of T-cell reconstitution after alpha-beta-depleted transplantation in children. TCRbeta library construction was performed incorporating unique molecular identifiers. TCRdb re-analysed the PCR reads in MiXCR, keeping a single row per CDR3 protein. Of some 390,000 distinct CDR3 sequences in the sample, roughly 20% were seen once. The input for sequencing was PBMCs from the stem cell graft donor, taken from the stem cell graft. The receptors here all came from a human donor who donated a stem cell graft to a child with acute myeloid leukemia.

This clonotype was seen at least ten times. V usage is TRBV10-3 and J usage is TRBJ1-1; no clear D gene. The CDR3 runs to 11 residues. V lost 10 bases and J lost 1, with 7 bases in between. CDR1 and CDR2 from the germline V gene are ENHRY and SYGVKD. CDR3 loop: CATDGNTEAFF. As DNA, the CDR3 is TGTGCCACGGACGGGAACACTGAAGCTTTCTTT.

This clonotype was picked up a small number of times. This chain connects TRBV7-9 to TRBJ2-5; D is ambiguous. Between the trimmed V and J ends, which lost 5 bases and 4 bases, there was a span of 8 bases. The germline CDR1 and CDR2 sequences are SEHNR and FQNEAQ (reference sequence). The CDR3 is 12 residues long. CDR3 protein: CASSAAPETQYF. CDR3 sequence (DNA): TGTGCCAGCAGCGCCGCCCCAGAGACCCAGTACTTC.

This chain links TRBV20-1 with TRBJ1-5; possibly TRBD1 for D (5 bases). The CDR3 runs 14 residues. Trimming cost V 2 bases and J 2 bases, with 10 bases left between them. Per the germline V gene, CDR1 is DFQATT and CDR2 is SNEGSKA (reference sequence). The CDR3 loop reads CSARSRDGNQPQHF. The CDR3 nucleotides read TGCAGTGCTAGAAGCAGGGACGGCAATCAGCCCCAGCATTTT.